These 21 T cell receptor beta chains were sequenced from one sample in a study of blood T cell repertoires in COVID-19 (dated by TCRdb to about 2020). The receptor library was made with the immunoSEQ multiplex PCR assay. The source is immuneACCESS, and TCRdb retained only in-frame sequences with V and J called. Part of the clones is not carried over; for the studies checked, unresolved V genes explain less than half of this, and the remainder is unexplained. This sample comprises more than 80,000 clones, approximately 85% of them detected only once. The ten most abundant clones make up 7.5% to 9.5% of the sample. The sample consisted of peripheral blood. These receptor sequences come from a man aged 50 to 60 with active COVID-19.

The CDR3 DNA reads as TGTGCCGTTATACAGGGGGCTTTTGGCTACACCTTC. Encoded protein: CAVIQGAFGYTF. The chain combines TRBV2 with TRBJ1-2; 9 bases match TRBD1. CDR1 SNHLY and CDR2 FYNNEI come from the germline V gene. Unmatched junction bases numbered 8, after V lost 11 bases and J lost 7 bases. The CDR3 has 12 amino acids.

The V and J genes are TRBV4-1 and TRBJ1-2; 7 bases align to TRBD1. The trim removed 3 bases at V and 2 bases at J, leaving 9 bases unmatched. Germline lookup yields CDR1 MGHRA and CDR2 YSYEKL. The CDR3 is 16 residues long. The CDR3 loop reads CASSHVGQKKNYGYTF. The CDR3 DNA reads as TGCGCCAGCAGCCACGTGGGACAGAAAAAGAACTATGGCTACACCTTC.

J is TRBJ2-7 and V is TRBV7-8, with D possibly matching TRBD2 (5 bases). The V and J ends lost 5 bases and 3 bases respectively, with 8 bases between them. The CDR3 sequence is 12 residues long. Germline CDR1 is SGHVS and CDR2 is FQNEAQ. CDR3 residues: CASSPDFYEQYF. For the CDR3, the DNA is TGTGCCAGCAGCCCGGACTTCTACGAGCAGTACTTC. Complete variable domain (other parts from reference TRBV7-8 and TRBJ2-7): GAGVSQSPRYKVAKRGQDVALRCDPISGHVSLFWYQQALGQGPEFLTYFQNEAQLDKSGLPSDRFFAERPEGSVSTLKIQRTQQEDSAVYLCASSPDFYEQYFGPGTRLTVT.

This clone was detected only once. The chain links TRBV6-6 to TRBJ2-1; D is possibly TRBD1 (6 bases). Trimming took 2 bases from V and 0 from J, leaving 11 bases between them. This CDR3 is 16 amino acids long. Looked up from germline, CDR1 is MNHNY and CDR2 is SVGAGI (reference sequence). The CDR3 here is CASSYVTGSSYNEQFF. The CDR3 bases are TGTGCCAGCAGTTACGTTACAGGGAGCTCCTACAATGAGCAGTTCTTC.

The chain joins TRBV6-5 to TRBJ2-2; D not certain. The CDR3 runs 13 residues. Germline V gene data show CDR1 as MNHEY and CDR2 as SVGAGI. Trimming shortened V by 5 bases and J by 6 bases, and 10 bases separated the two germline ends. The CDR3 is CASSPLGSGELFF. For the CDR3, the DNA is TGTGCCAGCAGTCCCCTCGGGTCCGGGGAGCTGTTTTTT.

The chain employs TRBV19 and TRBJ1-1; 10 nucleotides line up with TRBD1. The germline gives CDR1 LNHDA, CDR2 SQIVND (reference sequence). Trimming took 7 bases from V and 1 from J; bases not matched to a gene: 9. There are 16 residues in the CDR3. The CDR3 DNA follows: TGTGCCAGTAAGGTGGGGGACAGGGGTTCGAACACTGAAGCTTTCTTT. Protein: CASKVGDRGSNTEAFF.

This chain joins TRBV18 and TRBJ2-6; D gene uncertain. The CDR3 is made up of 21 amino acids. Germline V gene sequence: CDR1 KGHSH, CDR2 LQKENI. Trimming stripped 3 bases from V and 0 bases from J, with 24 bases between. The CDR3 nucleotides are TGTGCCAGCTCACCGCTCTTTGGTCAGTCTGCCCTTATCTCTGGGGCCAACGTCCTGACTTTC. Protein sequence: CASSPLFGQSALISGANVLTF.

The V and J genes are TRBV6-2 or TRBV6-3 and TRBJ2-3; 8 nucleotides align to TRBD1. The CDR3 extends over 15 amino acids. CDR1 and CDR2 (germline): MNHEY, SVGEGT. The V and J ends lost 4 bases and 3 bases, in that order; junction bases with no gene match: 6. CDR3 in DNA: TGTGCCAGCAGTTCCCAGGGGGCTAAGACAGATACGCAGTATTTT. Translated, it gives CASSSQGAKTDTQYF.

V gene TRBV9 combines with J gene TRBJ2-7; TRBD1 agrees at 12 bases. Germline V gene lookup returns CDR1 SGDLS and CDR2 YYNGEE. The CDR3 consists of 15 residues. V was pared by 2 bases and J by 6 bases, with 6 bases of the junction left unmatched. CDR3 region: CASSVGQGAQGEQYF. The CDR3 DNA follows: TGTGCCAGCAGCGTGGGACAGGGGGCGCAGGGCGAGCAGTACTTC.

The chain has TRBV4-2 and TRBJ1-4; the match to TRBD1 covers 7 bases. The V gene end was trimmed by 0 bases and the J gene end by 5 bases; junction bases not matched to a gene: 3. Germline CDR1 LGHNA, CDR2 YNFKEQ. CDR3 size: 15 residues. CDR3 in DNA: TGTGCCAGCAGCCAAGATACCAGGGGGAATGAAAAACTGTTTTTT. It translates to CASSQDTRGNEKLFF.

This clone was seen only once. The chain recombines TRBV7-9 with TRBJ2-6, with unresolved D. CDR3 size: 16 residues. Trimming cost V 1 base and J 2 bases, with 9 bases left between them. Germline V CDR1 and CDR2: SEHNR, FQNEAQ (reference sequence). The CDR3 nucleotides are TGTGCCAGCAGCTTAGATCGAGCCCCTGGGGCCAACGTCCTGACTTTC. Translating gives CASSLDRAPGANVLTF.

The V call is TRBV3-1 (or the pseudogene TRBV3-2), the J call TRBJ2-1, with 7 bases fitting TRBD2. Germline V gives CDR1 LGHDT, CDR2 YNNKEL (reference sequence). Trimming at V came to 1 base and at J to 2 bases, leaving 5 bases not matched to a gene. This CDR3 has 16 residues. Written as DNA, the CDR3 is TGTGCCAGCAGCCAAGGTCGAGCGGGGCCCTACAATGAGCAGTTCTTC. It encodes CASSQGRAGPYNEQFF.

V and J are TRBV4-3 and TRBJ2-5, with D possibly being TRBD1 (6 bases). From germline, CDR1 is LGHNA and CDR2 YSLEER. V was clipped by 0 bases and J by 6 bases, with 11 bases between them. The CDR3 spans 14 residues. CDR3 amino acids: CASSQERGWKTQYF. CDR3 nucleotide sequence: TGCGCCAGCAGCCAAGAAAGGGGGTGGAAGACCCAGTACTTC.

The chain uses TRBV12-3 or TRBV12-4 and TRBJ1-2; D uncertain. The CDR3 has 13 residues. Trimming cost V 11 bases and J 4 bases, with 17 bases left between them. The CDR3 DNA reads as TGTGCCGGCTTCTCCAGGCTTACCTATGGCTACACCTTC. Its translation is CAGFSRLTYGYTF.

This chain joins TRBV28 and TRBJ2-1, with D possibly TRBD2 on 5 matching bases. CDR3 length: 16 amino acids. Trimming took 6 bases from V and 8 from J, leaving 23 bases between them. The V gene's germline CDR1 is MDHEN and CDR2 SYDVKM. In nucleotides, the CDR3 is TGTGCCAGCAGACTCCTTGGAAGATCGGAGGAGGATGAGCAGTTCTTC. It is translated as CASRLLGRSEEDEQFF.

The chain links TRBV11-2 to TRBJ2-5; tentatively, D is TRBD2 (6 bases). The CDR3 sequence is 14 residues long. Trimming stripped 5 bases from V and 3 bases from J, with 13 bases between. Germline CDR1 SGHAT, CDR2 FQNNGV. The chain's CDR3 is CASSRGGLEETQYF. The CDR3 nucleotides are TGTGCCAGCAGCCGTGGGGGACTTGAAGAGACCCAGTACTTC.

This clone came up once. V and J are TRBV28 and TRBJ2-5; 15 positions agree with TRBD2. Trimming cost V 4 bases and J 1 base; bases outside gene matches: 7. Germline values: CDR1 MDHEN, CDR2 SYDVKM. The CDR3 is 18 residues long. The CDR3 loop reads CASSSGLAGGNLQETQYF. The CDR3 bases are TGTGCCAGCAGTTCGGGACTAGCGGGAGGCAACCTCCAAGAGACCCAGTACTTC.

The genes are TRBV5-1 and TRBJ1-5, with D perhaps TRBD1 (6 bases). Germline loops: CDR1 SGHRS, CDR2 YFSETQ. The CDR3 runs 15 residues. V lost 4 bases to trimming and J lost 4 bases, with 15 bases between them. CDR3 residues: CASSPSGGRNQPQHF. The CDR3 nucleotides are TGCGCCAGCAGCCCGTCGGGGGGCCGGAATCAGCCCCAGCATTTT.

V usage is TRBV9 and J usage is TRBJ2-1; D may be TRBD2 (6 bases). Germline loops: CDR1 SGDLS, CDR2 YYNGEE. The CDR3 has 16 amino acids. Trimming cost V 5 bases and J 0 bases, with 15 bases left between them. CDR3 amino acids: CASSPLEGSSYNEQFF. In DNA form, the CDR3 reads TGTGCCAGCAGTCCTTTGGAGGGCAGCTCCTACAATGAGCAGTTCTTC.

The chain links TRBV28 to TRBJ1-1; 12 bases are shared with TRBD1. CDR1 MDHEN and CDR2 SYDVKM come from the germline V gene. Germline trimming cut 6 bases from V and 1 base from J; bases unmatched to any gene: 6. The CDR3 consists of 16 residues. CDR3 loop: CASRSGTGGWNTEAFF. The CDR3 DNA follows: TGTGCCAGCAGGAGCGGGACAGGGGGCTGGAACACTGAAGCTTTCTTT.

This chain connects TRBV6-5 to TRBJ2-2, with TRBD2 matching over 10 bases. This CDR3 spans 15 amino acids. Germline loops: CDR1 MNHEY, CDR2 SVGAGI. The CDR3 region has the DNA TGTGCTGTAATATTAGCGGGAGGAAACACCGGGGAGCTGTTTTTT. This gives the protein CAVILAGGNTGELFF.